The clone carrying this TCR beta chain showed up just a few times. Its antigen is still unknown. The V gene's germline CDR1 is SGHTA and CDR2 FQGTGA. The ends lost 5 bases at V and 0 bases at J; junction bases unmatched: 8. This CDR3 comprises 16 residues. The primer mix had 60 Vbeta and 13 Jbeta primers. In the original workflow: In a later analysis, of tens of millions of unique beta chains, approximately 10 million appeared in at least two donors. Sequencing was performed with immunoSEQ multiplex PCR; in TCRdb, only in-frame clones are kept and a portion is missing. V and J calls and clone size are as listed in that table; D and trimming were resolved from the DNA. Of about 130,000 clones in the sample, 80% were seen once. The data were obtained in a study of cytomegalovirus exposure and HLA in healthy donors. Study observations and caveats: Presence/absence analyses assumed roughly uniform sequencing depth across donors, which may not hold. Trimming of TCR beta V- and J-genes showed a link, identified in a later analysis, to a missense DCLRE1C variant. Upon later analysis, HLA-associated TCR beta chains proved more clonally expanded than other, equally common chains.

This receptor was identified in a man aged 25-45 years in good health. Sequencing used PBMCs. The chain joins TRBV7-3 to TRBJ2-7, with 9 bases matching TRBD2. CDR3 in amino acids: CASSPSGLASSYEQYF. In nucleotides, the CDR3 is TGTGCCAGCAGCCCCTCGGGACTAGCCAGCTCCTACGAGCAGTACTTC. Looking up the rest from reference TRBV7-3 and TRBJ2-7 gives the full variable domain: GAGVSQTPSNKVTEKGKYVELRCDPISGHTALYWYRQSLGQGPEFLIYFQGTGAADDSGLPNDRFFAVRPEGSVSTLKIQRTERGDSAVYLCASSPSGLASSYEQYFGPGTRLTVT.